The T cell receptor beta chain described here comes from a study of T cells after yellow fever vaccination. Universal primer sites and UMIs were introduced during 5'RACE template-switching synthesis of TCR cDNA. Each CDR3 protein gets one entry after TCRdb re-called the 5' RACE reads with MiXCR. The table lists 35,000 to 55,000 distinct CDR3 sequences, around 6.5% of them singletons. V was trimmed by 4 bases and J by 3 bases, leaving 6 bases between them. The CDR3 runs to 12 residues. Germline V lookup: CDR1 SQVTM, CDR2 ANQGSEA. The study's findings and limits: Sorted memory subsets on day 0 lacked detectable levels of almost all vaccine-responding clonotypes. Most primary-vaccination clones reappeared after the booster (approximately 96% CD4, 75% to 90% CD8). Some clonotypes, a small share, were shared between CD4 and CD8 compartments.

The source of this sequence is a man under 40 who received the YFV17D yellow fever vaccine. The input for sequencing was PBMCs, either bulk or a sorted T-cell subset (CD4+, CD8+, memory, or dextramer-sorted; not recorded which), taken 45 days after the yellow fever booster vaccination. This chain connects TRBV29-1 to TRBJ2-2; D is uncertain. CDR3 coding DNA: TGCAGCGTTGTGGCCTACACCGGGGAGCTGTTTTTT. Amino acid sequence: CSVVAYTGELFF.